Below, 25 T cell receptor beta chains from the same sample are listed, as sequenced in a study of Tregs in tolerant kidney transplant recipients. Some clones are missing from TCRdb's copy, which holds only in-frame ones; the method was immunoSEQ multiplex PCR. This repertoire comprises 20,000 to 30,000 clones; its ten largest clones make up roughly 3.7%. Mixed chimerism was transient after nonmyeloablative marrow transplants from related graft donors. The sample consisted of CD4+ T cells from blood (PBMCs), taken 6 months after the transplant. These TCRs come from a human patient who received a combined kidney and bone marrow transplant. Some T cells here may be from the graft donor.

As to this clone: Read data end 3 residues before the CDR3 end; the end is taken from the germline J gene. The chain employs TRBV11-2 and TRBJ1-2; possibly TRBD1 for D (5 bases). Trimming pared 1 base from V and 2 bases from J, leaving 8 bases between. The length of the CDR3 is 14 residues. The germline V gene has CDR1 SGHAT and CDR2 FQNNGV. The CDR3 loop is CASSLGAGNYGYTF. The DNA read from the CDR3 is TGTGCCAGCAGCTTAGGGGCAGGGAACTATGGC.

The sequenced part of the CDR3 DNA is TGTGCCAGCAGCCCGAGACAGGGGCTGAACACTGAA. Amino acids: CASSPRQGLNTE. The CDR3, in full, reads CASSPRQGLNTEAFF. This chain joins TRBV7-2 and TRBJ1-1; TRBD1 matches 8 bases. The read ends 3 residues early relative to the CDR3; the germline J gene fills the gap. Germline CDR1 SGHTA, CDR2 FQGNSA. CDR3 length: 15 amino acids. V dropped 5 bases and J dropped 0; count of bases not matched to a gene: 5.

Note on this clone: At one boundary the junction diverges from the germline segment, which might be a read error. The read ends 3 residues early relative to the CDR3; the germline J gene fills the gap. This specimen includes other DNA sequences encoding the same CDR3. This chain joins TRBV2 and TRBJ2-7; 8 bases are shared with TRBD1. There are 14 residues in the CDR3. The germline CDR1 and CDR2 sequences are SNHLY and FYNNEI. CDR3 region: CASSARTGYYEQYF. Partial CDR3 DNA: TGCGCCAGCAGTGCCCGGACAGGGTACTACGAG.

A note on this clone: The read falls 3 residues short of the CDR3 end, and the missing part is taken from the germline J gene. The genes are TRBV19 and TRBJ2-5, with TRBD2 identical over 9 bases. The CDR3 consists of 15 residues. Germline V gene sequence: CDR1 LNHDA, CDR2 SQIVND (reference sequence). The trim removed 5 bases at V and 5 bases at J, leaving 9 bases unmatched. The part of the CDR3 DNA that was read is TGTGCCAGTAGTTCTAGCGCGGGAGGGGTTGAGACC. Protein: CASSSSAGGVET. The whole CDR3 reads CASSSSAGGVETQYF.

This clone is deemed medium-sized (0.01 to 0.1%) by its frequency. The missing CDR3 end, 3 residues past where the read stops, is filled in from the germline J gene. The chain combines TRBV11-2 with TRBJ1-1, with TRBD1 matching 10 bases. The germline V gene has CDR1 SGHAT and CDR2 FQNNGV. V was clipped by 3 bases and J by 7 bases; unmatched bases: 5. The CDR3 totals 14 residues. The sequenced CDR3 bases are TGTGCCAGCAGCTTCTTTCGGACAGGGGGTGAA. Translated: CASSFFRTGGE. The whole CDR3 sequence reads CASSFFRTGGEAFF.

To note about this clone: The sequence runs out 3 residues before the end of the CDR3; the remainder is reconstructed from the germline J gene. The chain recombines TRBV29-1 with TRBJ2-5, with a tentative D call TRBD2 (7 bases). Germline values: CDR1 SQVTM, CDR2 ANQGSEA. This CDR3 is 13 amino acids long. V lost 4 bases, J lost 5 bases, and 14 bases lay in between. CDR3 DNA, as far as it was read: TGCAGCGTTGTAAGAGGGGGGGCGGAGACC. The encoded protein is CSVVRGGAET. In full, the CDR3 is CSVVRGGAETQYF.

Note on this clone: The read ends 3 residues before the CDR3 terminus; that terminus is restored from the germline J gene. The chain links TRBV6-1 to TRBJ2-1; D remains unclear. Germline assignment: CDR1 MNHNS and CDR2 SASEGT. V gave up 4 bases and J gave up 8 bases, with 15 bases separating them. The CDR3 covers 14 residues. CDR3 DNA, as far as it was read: TGTGCCAGCAGTGCGTTGCCGGTGGGCTATGAG. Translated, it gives CASSALPVGYE. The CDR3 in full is CASSALPVGYEQFF.

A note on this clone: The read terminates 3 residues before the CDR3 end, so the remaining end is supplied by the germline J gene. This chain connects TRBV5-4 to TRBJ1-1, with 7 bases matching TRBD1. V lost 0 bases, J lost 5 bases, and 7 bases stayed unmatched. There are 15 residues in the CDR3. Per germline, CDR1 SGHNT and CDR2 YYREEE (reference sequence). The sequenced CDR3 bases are TGTGCCAGCAGCTTGGAGAGGGGGCGAAGAACTGAA. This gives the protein CASSLERGRRTE. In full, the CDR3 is CASSLERGRRTEAFF.

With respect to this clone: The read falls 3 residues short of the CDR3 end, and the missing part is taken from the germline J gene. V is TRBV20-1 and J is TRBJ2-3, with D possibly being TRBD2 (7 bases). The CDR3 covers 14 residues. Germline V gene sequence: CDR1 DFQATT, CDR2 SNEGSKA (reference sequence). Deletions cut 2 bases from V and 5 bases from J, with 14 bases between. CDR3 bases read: TGCAGTGCTAGACCTGGGGGGGCCGGAGATACG. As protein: CSARPGGAGDT. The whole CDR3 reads CSARPGGAGDTQYF.

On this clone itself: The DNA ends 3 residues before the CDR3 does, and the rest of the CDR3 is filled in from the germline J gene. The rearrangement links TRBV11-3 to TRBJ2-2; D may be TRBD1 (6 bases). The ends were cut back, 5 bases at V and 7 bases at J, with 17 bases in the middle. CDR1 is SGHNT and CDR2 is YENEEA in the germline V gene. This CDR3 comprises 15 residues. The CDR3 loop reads CASSPVTGRSGELFF. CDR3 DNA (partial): TGTGCCAGCAGCCCCGTTACAGGGCGAAGCGGGGAG.

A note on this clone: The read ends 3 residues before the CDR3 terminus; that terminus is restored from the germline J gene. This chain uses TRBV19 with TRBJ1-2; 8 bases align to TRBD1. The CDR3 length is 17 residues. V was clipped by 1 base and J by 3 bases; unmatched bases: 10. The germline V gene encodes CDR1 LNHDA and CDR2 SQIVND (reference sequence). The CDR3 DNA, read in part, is TGTGCCAGTAGTATAGGTCCCTCCAGGGGGCTAGACTATGGC. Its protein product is CASSIGPSRGLDYG. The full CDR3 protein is CASSIGPSRGLDYGYTF.

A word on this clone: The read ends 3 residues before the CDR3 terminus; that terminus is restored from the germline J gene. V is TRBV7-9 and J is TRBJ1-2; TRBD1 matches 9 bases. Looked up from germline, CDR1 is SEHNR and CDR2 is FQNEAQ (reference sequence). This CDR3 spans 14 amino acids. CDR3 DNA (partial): TGTGCCAGCAGCTTATTAATGGGACAGGGCGGC. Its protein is CASSLLMGQGG. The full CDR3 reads CASSLLMGQGGYTF.

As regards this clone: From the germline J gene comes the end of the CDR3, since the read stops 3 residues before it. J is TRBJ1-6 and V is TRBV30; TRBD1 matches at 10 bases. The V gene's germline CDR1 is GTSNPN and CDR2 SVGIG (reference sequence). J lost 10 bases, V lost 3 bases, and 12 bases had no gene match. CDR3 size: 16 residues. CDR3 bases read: TGTGCCTGGAGGGCAGACAGGGGGCGTGCTATGTCACCC. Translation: CAWRADRGRAMSP. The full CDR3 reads CAWRADRGRAMSPLHF.

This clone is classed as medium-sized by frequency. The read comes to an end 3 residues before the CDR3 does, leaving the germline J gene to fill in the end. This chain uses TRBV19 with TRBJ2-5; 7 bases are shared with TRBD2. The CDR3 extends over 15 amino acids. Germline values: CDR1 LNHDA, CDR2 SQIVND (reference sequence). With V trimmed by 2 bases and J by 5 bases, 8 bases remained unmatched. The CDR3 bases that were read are TGTGCCAGTAGTATAAGGGGAGGGGAGAGGGAGACC. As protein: CASSIRGGERET. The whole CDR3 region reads CASSIRGGERETQYF.

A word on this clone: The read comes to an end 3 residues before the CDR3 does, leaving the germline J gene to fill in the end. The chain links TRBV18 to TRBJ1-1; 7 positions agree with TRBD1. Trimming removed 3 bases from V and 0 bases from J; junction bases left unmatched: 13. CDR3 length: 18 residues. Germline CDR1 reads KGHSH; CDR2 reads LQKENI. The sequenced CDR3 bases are TGTGCCAGCTCACCGAAGGGGGCCGGGGTCTTCATGAACACTGAA. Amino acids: CASSPKGAGVFMNTE. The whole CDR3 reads CASSPKGAGVFMNTEAFF.

The covered CDR3 bases are TGTGCCAGCAGCGAACTAGCGCCTAGCACAGATACG. Its protein product is CASSELAPSTDT. The whole CDR3 sequence reads CASSELAPSTDTQYF. The V gene is TRBV6-1, the J gene TRBJ2-3, with 7 bases fitting TRBD2. Sequencing ends 3 residues short of the CDR3 end; the germline J gene provides the rest. The V segment lost 6 bases and the J segment 0 bases; nucleotides outside the gene matches: 6. Per the germline V gene, CDR1 is MNHNS and CDR2 is SASEGT. The CDR3 is 15 amino acids.

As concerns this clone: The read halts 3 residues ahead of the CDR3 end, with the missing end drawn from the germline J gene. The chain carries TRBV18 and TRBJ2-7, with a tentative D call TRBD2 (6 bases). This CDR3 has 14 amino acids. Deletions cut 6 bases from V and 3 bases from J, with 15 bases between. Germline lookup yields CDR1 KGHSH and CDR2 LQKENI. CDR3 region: CASSRGPDGYEQYF. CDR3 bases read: TGTGCCAGCTCGCGGGGACCCGATGGCTACGAG.

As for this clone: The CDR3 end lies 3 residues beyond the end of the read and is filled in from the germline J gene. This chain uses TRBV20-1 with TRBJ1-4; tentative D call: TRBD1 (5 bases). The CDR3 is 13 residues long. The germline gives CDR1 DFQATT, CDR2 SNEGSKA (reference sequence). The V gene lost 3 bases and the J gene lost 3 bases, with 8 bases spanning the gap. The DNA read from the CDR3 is TGCAGTGCTAGTAGGGGATCTAATGAAAAA. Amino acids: CSASRGSNEK. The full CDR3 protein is CSASRGSNEKLFF.

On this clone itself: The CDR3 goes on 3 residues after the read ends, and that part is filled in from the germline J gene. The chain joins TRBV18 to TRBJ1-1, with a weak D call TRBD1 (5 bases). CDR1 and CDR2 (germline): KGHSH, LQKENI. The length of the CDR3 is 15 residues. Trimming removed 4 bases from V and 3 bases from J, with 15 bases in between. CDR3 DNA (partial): TGTGCCAGCTCACTGGGGCCAGGCGGGGACACTGAA. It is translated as CASSLGPGGDTE. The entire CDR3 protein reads CASSLGPGGDTEAFF.

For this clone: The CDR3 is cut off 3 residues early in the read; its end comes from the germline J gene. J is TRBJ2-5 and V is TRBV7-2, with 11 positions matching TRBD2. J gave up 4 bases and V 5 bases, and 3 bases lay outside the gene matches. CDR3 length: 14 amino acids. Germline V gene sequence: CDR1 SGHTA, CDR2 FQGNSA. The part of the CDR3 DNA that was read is TGTGCCAGCAGCCATACTAGCGGGGGAGAGACC. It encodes CASSHTSGGET. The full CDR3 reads CASSHTSGGETQYF.

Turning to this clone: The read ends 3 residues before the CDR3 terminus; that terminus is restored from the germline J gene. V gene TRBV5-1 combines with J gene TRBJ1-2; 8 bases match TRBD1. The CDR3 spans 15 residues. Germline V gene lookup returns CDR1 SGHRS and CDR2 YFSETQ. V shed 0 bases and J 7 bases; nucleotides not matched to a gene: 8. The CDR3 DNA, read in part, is TGCGCCAGCAGCTTGGCCGCGACAGGGGAGGGTGGC. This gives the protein CASSLAATGEGG. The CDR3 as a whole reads CASSLAATGEGGYTF. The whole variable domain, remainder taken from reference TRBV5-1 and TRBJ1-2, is KAGVTQTPRYLIKTRGQQVTLSCSPISGHRSVSWYQQTPGQGLQFLFEYFSETQRNKGNFPGRFSGRQFSNSRSEMNVSTLELGDSALYLCASSLAATGEGGYTFGSGTRLTVV.

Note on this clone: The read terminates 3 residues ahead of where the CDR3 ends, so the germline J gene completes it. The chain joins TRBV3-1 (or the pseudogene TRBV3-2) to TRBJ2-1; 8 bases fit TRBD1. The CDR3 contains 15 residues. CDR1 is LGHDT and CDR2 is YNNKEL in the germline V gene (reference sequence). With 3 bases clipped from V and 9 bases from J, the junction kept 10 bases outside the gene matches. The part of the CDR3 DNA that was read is TGTGCCAGCAGCCACTCCAGGGGGCTAGGTGTTGAG. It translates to CASSHSRGLGVE. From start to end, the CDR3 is CASSHSRGLGVEQFF.

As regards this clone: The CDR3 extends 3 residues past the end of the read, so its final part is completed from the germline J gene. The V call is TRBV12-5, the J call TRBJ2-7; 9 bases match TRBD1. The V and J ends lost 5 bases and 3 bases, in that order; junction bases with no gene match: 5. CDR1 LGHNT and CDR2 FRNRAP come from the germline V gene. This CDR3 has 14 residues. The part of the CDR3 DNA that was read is TGTGCTAGTGGTCCGGACAGGGGAAACTACGAG. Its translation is CASGPDRGNYE. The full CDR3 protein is CASGPDRGNYEQYF.

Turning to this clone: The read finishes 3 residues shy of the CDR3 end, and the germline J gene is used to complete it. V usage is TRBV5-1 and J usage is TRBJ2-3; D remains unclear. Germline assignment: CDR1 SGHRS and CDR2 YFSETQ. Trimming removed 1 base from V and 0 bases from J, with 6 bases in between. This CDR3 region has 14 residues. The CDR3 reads CASSLRRSTDTQYF. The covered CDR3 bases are TGCGCCAGCAGCTTGCGCAGAAGCACAGATACG.

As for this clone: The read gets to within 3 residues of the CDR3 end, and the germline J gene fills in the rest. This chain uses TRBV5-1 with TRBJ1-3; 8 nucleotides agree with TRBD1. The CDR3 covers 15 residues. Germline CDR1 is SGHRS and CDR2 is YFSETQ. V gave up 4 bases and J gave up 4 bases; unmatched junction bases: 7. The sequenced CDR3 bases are TGCGCCAGCAGCCCCCACGGGACAGGCGGAAACACC. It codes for CASSPHGTGGNT. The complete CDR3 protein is CASSPHGTGGNTIYF.